The 3 T cell receptor beta chains listed next were all sequenced from one sample in a study of blood T cell repertoires in COVID-19. Clones were sequenced by immunoSEQ multiplex PCR, and TCRdb holds only the in-frame ones, with some missing. The sample contains 230,000 or so clones, approximately 84% of which appear only once. Sequenced input: peripheral blood. The receptor source for this set is a man aged 50 or older with active or convalescent COVID-19.

J is TRBJ2-5 and V is TRBV5-6; D is perhaps TRBD2 (6 bases). Germline V lookup: CDR1 SGHDT, CDR2 YYEEEE. Trimming took 5 bases from V and 6 from J, leaving 17 bases between them. The CDR3 sequence is 14 residues long. The CDR3 reads CASSLAAGKKTQYF. Here the CDR3 DNA reads TGTGCCAGCAGTCTTGCGGCGGGGAAGAAGACCCAGTACTTC. The complete variable domain, with remaining parts taken from reference TRBV5-6 and TRBJ2-5, reads DAGVTQSPTHLIKTRGQQVTLRCSPKSGHDTVSWYQQALGQGPQFIFQYYEEEERQRGNFPDRFSGHQFPNYSSELNVNALLLGDSALYLCASSLAAGKKTQYFGPGTRLLVL.

The rearrangement links TRBV9 to TRBJ1-4; D is uncertain. This CDR3 contains 14 residues. Trimming removed 4 bases from V and 0 bases from J, with 7 bases in between. The germline gives CDR1 SGDLS, CDR2 YYNGEE. CDR3 sequence reads: CASSSGATNEKLFF. The DNA of the CDR3 is TGTGCCAGCAGCTCCGGTGCAACTAATGAAAAACTGTTTTTT.

In its sample, this clone was seen once. The chain is built from TRBV14 and TRBJ2-1; maybe TRBD2 (6 bases). Germline V gene data show CDR1 as SGHDN and CDR2 as FVKESK. This CDR3 region has 14 residues. V lost 5 bases and J 9 bases, leaving 17 bases between the germline ends. Here the CDR3 reads CASSYGGSQGEQFF. The CDR3 DNA is TGTGCCAGCAGCTATGGGGGGAGCCAAGGTGAGCAGTTCTTC.